A single TCR beta chain is shown here with its context. The antigen is undetermined. Germline V gene sequence: CDR1 MNHEY, CDR2 SVGAGI. The ends were cut back, 2 bases at V and 2 bases at J, with 7 bases in the middle. CDR3 size: 13 residues. The data derive from a study of shared clonotypes between healthy human individuals. Findings of the study overall: Estimated richness values were generally larger in naive subsets than in memory subsets. Investigators expected sequencing depth to affect clonotype sharing among donors.

Selected positively for CCR7 and CD45RO-negative, naive CD8 cells excluded terminally differentiated effector memory CD45RA+ cells. Produced via immunoSEQ multiplex PCR; TCRdb's table is partial and in-frame only. The sample holds 1.5 million to 2.5 million clones; about 94% are singletons and the top ten take under 1.5%. V gene TRBV6-5 combines with J gene TRBJ2-7, with unresolved D. The sample comprised naive CD8+ T cells sorted from blood. The clonotype was recovered from a man aged 18 to 29 in good health. The CDR3 sequence: CASSYLAPYEQYF. In nucleotides, the CDR3 is TGTGCCAGCAGTTACCTGGCGCCCTACGAGCAGTACTTC.